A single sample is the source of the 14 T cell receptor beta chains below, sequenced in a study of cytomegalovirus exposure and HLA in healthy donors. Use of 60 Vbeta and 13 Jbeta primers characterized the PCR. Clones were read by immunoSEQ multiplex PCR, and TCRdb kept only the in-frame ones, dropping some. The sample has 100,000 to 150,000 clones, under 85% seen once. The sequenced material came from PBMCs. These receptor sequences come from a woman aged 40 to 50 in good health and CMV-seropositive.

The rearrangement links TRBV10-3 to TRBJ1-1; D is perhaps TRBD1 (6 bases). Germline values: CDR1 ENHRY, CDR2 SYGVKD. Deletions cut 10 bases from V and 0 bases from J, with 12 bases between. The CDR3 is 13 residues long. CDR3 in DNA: TGTGCCACATGGGACACGATGAACACTGAAGCTTTCTTT. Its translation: CATWDTMNTEAFF.

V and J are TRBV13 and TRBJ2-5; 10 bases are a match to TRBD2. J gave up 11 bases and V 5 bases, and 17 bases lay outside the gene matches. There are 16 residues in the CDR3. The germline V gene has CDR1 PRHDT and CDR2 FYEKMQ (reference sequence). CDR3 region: CASSPTKREGDWEQYF. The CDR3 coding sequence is TGTGCCAGCAGCCCAACCAAGCGGGAGGGCGATTGGGAGCAGTACTTC.

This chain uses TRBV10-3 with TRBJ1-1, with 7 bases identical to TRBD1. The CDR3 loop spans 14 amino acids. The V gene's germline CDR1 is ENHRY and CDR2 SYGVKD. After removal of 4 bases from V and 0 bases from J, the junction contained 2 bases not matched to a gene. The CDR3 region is CAISVGTVNTEAFF. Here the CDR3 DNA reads TGTGCCATCAGTGTGGGGACAGTGAACACTGAAGCTTTCTTT.

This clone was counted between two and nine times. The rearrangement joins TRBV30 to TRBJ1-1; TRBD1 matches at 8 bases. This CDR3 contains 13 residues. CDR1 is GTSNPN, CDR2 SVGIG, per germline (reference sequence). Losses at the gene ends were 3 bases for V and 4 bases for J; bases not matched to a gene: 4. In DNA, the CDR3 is TGTGCCTGGAGGCAGGGGGCCGTCACTGAAGCTTTCTTT. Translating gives CAWRQGAVTEAFF. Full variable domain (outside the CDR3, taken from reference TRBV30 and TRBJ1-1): SQTIHQWPATLVQPVGSPLSLECTVEGTSNPNLYWYRQAAGRGLQLLFYSVGIGQISSEVPQNLSASRPQDRQFILSSKKLLLSDSGFYLCAWRQGAVTEAFFGQGTRLTVV.

For the CDR3, the DNA is TGTGCCAGCAGGCCACTTGAGGGTGAGCAGTTCTTC. Translating it yields CASRPLEGEQFF. The chain employs TRBV5-5 and TRBJ2-1, with a tentative D call TRBD2 (5 bases). The V end lost 5 bases, the J end lost 9 bases, and 12 bases lay between the germline ends. Germline values: CDR1 SGHKS, CDR2 YYEKEE (reference sequence). The CDR3 runs to 12 residues.

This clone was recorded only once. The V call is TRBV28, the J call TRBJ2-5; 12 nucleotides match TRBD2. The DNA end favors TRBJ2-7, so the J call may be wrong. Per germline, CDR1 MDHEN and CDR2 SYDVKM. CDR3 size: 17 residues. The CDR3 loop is CASSFHSTSGSIHEQYF. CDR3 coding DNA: TGTGCCAGCAGTTTCCATTCGACTAGCGGGAGCATCCACGAGCAGTACTTC.

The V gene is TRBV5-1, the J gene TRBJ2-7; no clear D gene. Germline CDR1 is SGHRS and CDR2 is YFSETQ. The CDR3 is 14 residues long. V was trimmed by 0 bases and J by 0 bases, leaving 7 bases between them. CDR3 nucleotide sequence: TGCGCCAGCAGCTTGGCCGGGTTCTCCTACGAGCAGTACTTC. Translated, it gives CASSLAGFSYEQYF.

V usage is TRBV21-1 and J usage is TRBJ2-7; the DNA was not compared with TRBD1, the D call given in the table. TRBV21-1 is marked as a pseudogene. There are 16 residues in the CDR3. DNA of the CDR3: TGTGCCAGCAGCAAAATGCAAGGACAGAGAACCTACGAGCAGTACTTC. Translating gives CASSKMQGQRTYEQYF.

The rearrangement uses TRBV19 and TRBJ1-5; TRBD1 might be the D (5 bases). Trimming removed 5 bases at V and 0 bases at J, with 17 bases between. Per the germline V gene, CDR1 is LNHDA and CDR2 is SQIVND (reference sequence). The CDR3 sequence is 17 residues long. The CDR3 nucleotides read TGTGCCAGTAGTGACAGACTCCTCACTCTTAGCAATCAGCCCCAGCATTTT. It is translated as CASSDRLLTLSNQPQHF.

The CDR3 nucleotides are TGCGCCAGCAGCCAAGATGGGATTGGGGGCGGCTACACCTTC. It translates to CASSQDGIGGGYTF. This sequence joins TRBV4-1 and TRBJ1-2, with D maybe TRBD1 (6 bases). Germline V lookup: CDR1 MGHRA, CDR2 YSYEKL. V dropped 0 bases and J dropped 8 bases, with 13 bases sitting between them. This CDR3 comprises 14 residues.

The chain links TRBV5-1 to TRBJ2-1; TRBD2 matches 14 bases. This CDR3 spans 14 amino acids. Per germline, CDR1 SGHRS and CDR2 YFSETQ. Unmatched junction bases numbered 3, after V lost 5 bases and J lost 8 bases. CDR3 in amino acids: CASRGTSGSDEQFF. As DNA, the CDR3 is TGCGCCAGCAGGGGGACTAGCGGGAGTGATGAGCAGTTCTTC.

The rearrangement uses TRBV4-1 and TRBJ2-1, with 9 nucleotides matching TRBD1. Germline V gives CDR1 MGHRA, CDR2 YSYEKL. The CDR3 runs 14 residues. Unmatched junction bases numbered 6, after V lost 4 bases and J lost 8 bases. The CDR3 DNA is TGCGCCAGCAGCCCGGGACAGGGAAGGGATGAGCAGTTCTTC. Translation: CASSPGQGRDEQFF.

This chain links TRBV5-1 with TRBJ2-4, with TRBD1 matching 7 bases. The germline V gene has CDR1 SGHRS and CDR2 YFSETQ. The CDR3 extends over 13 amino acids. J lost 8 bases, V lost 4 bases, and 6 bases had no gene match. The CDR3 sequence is CASSGGQLDIQYF. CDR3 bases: TGCGCCAGCAGCGGGGGACAGCTGGACATTCAGTACTTC.

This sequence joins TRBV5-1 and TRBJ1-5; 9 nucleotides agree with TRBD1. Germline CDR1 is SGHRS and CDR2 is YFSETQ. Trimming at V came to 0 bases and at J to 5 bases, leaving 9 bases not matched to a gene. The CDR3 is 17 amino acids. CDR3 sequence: CASSLGPPDRGDQPQHF. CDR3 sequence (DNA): TGCGCCAGCAGCTTGGGTCCCCCGGACAGGGGAGATCAGCCCCAGCATTTT.